This passage covers 32 T cell receptor beta chains from one sample sequenced in a study of blood T cell repertoires in COVID-19. Profiling relied on immunoSEQ multiplex PCR, and the TCRdb table lists in-frame clones only, not all of them. The profile shows 200,000 to 250,000 clones, about 90% of them singletons. The specimen was peripheral blood. All receptors come from a man aged 35-49 years with active or convalescent COVID-19.

By its share, this clone is medium-sized. The J gene is TRBJ1-3, the V gene TRBV7-6, with TRBD1 matching over 8 bases. Unmatched junction bases numbered 13, after V lost 8 bases and J lost 7 bases. Per the germline V gene, CDR1 is SGHVS and CDR2 is FNYEAQ. This CDR3 contains 15 residues. The CDR3 bases are TGTGCCAGCGGGGACAGGCCCCCCCAGGGGAACACCATATATTTT. This codes for CASGDRPPQGNTIYF.

The rearrangement links TRBV3-1 (or the pseudogene TRBV3-2) to TRBJ1-1; 9 positions agree with TRBD1. Germline V gives CDR1 LGHDT, CDR2 YNNKEL (reference sequence). The CDR3 extends over 16 amino acids. The V gene end was trimmed by 5 bases and the J gene end by 5 bases; junction bases not matched to a gene: 12. The CDR3 DNA follows: TGTGCCAGCAGCGTAACGGGACAGGGATTAGAGACTGAAGCTTTCTTT. Translating it yields CASSVTGQGLETEAFF.

The J gene is TRBJ2-7, the V gene TRBV27, with 10 bases aligning to TRBD1. Germline trimming cut 4 bases from V and 6 bases from J; bases unmatched to any gene: 9. The germline V gene has CDR1 MNHEY and CDR2 SMNVEV (reference sequence). This CDR3 has 15 amino acids. CDR3 DNA: TGTGCCAGCAGTTGGGGACAGGGGAATGGTGGCGAGCAGTACTTC. This translates into CASSWGQGNGGEQYF.

This clone has only a few counts. The chain couples TRBV28 to TRBJ1-6; maybe TRBD1 (6 bases). The CDR3 consists of 21 residues. The germline CDR1 and CDR2 sequences are MDHEN and SYDVKM. V lost 8 bases and J lost 0, with 29 bases in between. The CDR3 reads CASWRSFDRLPLSSYNSPLHF. Here the CDR3 DNA reads TGTGCCAGCTGGCGTTCTTTCGACAGGTTGCCCCTGAGCTCCTATAATTCACCCCTCCACTTT.

The V and J genes are TRBV5-1 and TRBJ1-1; 8 positions match TRBD1. Germline loops: CDR1 SGHRS, CDR2 YFSETQ. Germline trimming cut 7 bases from V and 0 bases from J; bases unmatched to any gene: 8. CDR3 size: 15 residues. CDR3 amino acids: CASHKQGAVNTEAFF. The CDR3 DNA sequence: TGCGCCAGCCATAAGCAGGGGGCCGTGAACACTGAAGCTTTCTTT.

V is TRBV7-6 and J is TRBJ2-7; TRBD1 is a possible D gene (5 bases). CDR1 and CDR2 (germline): SGHVS, FNYEAQ. CDR3 length: 12 residues. With 4 bases removed from V and 7 bases from J, the gap between germline ends came to 11 bases. CDR3 nucleotide sequence: TGTGCCAGCAGCTCAGGGTTTGGTGAGCAGTACTTC. It yields the protein CASSSGFGEQYF.

The rearrangement joins TRBV3-1 (or the pseudogene TRBV3-2) to TRBJ2-7; D gene ambiguous. The ends were cut back, 4 bases at V and 1 base at J, with 5 bases in the middle. CDR3 length: 12 amino acids. Per germline, CDR1 LGHDT and CDR2 YNNKEL (reference sequence). CDR3 DNA sequence: TGTGCCAGCAGCCTAATTTCCTACGAGCAGTACTTC. Translating it yields CASSLISYEQYF.

The chain has TRBV9 and TRBJ2-1; 12 bases fit TRBD2. Looked up from germline, CDR1 is SGDLS and CDR2 is YYNGEE. The CDR3 loop spans 16 amino acids. The trim removed 0 bases at V and 4 bases at J, leaving 2 bases unmatched. CDR3 loop: CASSVGLAGEYNEQFF. CDR3 DNA sequence: TGTGCCAGCAGCGTAGGACTAGCGGGGGAGTACAATGAGCAGTTCTTC. Based on the CDR3 plus reference TRBV9 and TRBJ2-1, the full variable domain is DSGVTQTPKHLITATGQRVTLRCSPRSGDLSVYWYQQSLDQGLQFLIQYYNGEERAKGNILERFSAQQFPDLHSELNLSSLELGDSALYFCASSVGLAGEYNEQFFGPGTRLTVL.

The V and J genes are TRBV3-1 (or the pseudogene TRBV3-2) and TRBJ1-5, with 9 bases aligning to TRBD1. The CDR3 is made up of 15 amino acids. Germline CDR1 reads LGHDT; CDR2 reads YNNKEL (reference sequence). The V segment lost 5 bases and the J segment 3 bases; nucleotides outside the gene matches: 5. The CDR3 coding sequence is TGTGCCAGCAGCTTCGGGACAGGGAACAATCAGCCCCAGCATTTT. As protein: CASSFGTGNNQPQHF.

This clone was picked up one time. The V and J genes are TRBV19 and TRBJ2-2, with D maybe TRBD2 (6 bases). The V gene's germline CDR1 is LNHDA and CDR2 SQIVND (reference sequence). Trimming removed 7 bases from V and 0 bases from J, with 9 bases in between. The CDR3 contains 14 residues. CDR3 in DNA: TGTGCCAGTATAGGGAGGTCGAACACCGGGGAGCTGTTTTTT. It specifies CASIGRSNTGELFF.

This chain uses TRBV5-4 with TRBJ2-3; 8 bases fit TRBD1. Trimming took 5 bases from V and 3 from J; bases not matched to a gene: 2. Germline V CDR1 and CDR2: SGHNT, YYREEE (reference sequence). The CDR3 consists of 13 residues. The DNA of the CDR3 is TGTGCCAGCAGGGACAGGGCAACAGATACGCAGTATTTT. Residues: CASRDRATDTQYF.

The chain carries TRBV6-6 and TRBJ1-5; unclear D gene. Germline CDR1 MNHNY, CDR2 SVGAGI (reference sequence). The CDR3 spans 14 residues. Between the trimmed V and J ends, which lost 8 bases and 2 bases, there was a span of 13 bases. The CDR3, as DNA: TGTGCCAGCGCTCCAAACGGGGGCAATCAGCCCCAGCATTTT. It is translated as CASAPNGGNQPQHF.

CDR3 coding DNA: TGTGCCAGCAGCTTGGATCCAGGGGACGGGGATCAGCCCCAGCATTTT. Translating it yields CASSLDPGDGDQPQHF. The chain links TRBV5-4 to TRBJ1-5; a weak D match, TRBD1 (6 bases). This CDR3 is 16 amino acids long. Trimming cost V 0 bases and J 5 bases, with 15 bases left between them. Germline CDR1 and CDR2: SGHNT and YYREEE (reference sequence). Together with reference TRBV5-4 and TRBJ1-5, the CDR3 gives the full variable domain: ETGVTQSPTHLIKTRGQQVTLRCSSQSGHNTVSWYQQALGQGPQFIFQYYREEENGRGNFPPRFSGLQFPNYSSELNVNALELDDSALYLCASSLDPGDGDQPQHFGDGTRLSIL.

Comment on this clone: The sample holds other DNA sequences that translate to the same CDR3. The chain employs TRBV7-9 and TRBJ1-2; 7 bases are a match to TRBD1. Germline-derived CDR1 and CDR2 are SEHNR and FQNEAQ (reference sequence). The CDR3 has 14 amino acids. V was clipped by 2 bases and J by 0 bases; unmatched bases: 0. The CDR3 loop reads CASSLQGANYGYTF. As DNA, the CDR3 is TGTGCCAGCAGCTTACAGGGGGCTAACTATGGCTACACCTTC.

The chain carries TRBV18 and TRBJ1-1; 11 nucleotides align to TRBD1. The junction had 5 bases not matched to a gene; V was cut back by 3 bases and J by 5 bases. The CDR3 has 15 amino acids. Germline V lookup: CDR1 KGHSH, CDR2 LQKENI. CDR3 in amino acids: CASSPDRGLGTEAFF. CDR3 DNA sequence: TGTGCCAGCTCACCGGACAGGGGGCTCGGGACTGAAGCTTTCTTT.

J is TRBJ1-2 and V is TRBV2; D ambiguous. This CDR3 spans 14 amino acids. The germline CDR1 and CDR2 sequences are SNHLY and FYNNEI. V lost 6 bases and J lost 4, with 15 bases in between. CDR3 sequence reads: CASSLNGFLYGYTF. The CDR3, as DNA: TGTGCCAGCAGCCTAAACGGGTTTCTCTATGGCTACACCTTC. The whole variable domain, filled in from reference TRBV2 and TRBJ1-2, reads EPEVTQTPSHQVTQMGQEVILRCVPISNHLYFYWYRQILGQKVEFLVSFYNNEISEKSEIFDDQFSVERPDGSNFTLKIRSTKLEDSAMYFCASSLNGFLYGYTFGSGTRLTVV.

The rearrangement links TRBV9 to TRBJ1-1; unclear D gene. Germline CDR1 reads SGDLS; CDR2 reads YYNGEE. The CDR3 spans 15 residues. Trimming took 4 bases from V and 0 from J, leaving 13 bases between them. CDR3 sequence (DNA): TGTGCCAGCAGCCCTCGGCGAGGGATGAACACTGAAGCTTTCTTT. Protein: CASSPRRGMNTEAFF.

The V call is TRBV5-1, the J call TRBJ2-7; 11 nucleotides agree with TRBD2. The germline V gene encodes CDR1 SGHRS and CDR2 YFSETQ. The CDR3 is 15 residues long. V lost 2 bases to trimming and J lost 7 bases; unmatched junction nucleotides: 8. CDR3 region: CASSLTSGSYGEQYF. CDR3 nucleotide sequence: TGCGCCAGCAGCTTAACTAGCGGGAGTTATGGGGAGCAGTACTTC.

The chain has TRBV18 and TRBJ2-2; D not resolved. V gave up 0 bases and J gave up 5 bases, with 4 bases separating them. From germline, CDR1 is KGHSH and CDR2 LQKENI. CDR3 length equals 13 residues. CDR3 region: CASSPPLTGELFF. CDR3 DNA: TGTGCCAGCTCACCACCCCTAACCGGGGAGCTGTTTTTT. The full variable domain, completed using reference TRBV18 and TRBJ2-2, is NAGVMQNPRHLVRRRGQEARLRCSPMKGHSHVYWYRQLPEEGLKFMVYLQKENIIDESGMPKERFSAEFPKEGPSILRIQQVVRGDSAAYFCASSPPLTGELFFGEGSRLTVL.

The rearrangement uses TRBV28 and TRBJ2-5; TRBD1 matches at 9 bases. V dropped 6 bases and J dropped 3; count of bases not matched to a gene: 8. CDR1 and CDR2 (germline): MDHEN, SYDVKM. The length of the CDR3 is 15 residues. The CDR3 is CASSSRGTGKETQYF. The CDR3 nucleotides read TGTGCCAGCAGCTCGCGAGGGACAGGGAAAGAGACCCAGTACTTC.

This clone came up once. This sequence joins TRBV12-5 and TRBJ1-2; unclear D gene. Germline V gene lookup returns CDR1 LGHNT and CDR2 FRNRAP. This CDR3 is built from 13 residues. The ends were cut back, 2 bases at V and 4 bases at J, with 8 bases in the middle. This chain's CDR3 is CASGLSQIYGYTF. The CDR3 nucleotides are TGTGCTAGTGGTTTGTCACAGATCTATGGCTACACCTTC.

V and J are TRBV5-1 and TRBJ2-2; 7 bases are a match to TRBD1. V was clipped by 6 bases and J by 7 bases; unmatched bases: 3. CDR3 length equals 12 residues. Germline V lookup: CDR1 SGHRS, CDR2 YFSETQ. DNA for the CDR3: TGCGCCAGCATAGGGGACAGCGGGGAGCTGTTTTTT. Translated: CASIGDSGELFF.

The chain uses TRBV28 and TRBJ1-1, with D possibly TRBD1 on 6 matching bases. The length of the CDR3 is 15 residues. Germline loops: CDR1 MDHEN, CDR2 SYDVKM. Between the trimmed V and J ends, which lost 8 bases and 5 bases, there was a span of 21 bases. CDR3 residues: CASSGTPLVGTEAFF. DNA for the CDR3: TGTGCCAGCTCCGGGACACCCCTTGTCGGAACTGAAGCTTTCTTT.

The CDR3 DNA reads TGTGCCAGCAGCCGGTGGTTGATAGCGGGGGACTACGAGCAGTACTTC. It encodes CASSRWLIAGDYEQYF. The chain joins TRBV14 to TRBJ2-7, with 9 bases fitting TRBD2. In germline, CDR1 is SGHDN, CDR2 FVKESK. The CDR3 has 16 amino acids. V dropped 4 bases and J dropped 3; count of bases not matched to a gene: 10.

This sequence joins TRBV10-3 and TRBJ2-5; the match to TRBD1 covers 8 bases. The CDR3 consists of 15 residues. Trimming removed 4 bases from V and 0 bases from J; junction bases left unmatched: 4. Looked up from germline, CDR1 is ENHRY and CDR2 is SYGVKD. CDR3 in amino acids: CAISVGTGHQETQYF. CDR3 sequence (DNA): TGTGCCATCAGTGTGGGGACAGGTCACCAAGAGACCCAGTACTTC.

The CDR3 coding sequence is TGTGCCAGCAGTTCCCGACAGGGGTACGTGAGTTCGGCCAAAAACATTCAGTACTTC. It is translated as CASSSRQGYVSSAKNIQYF. V usage is TRBV28 and J usage is TRBJ2-4; 8 bases are a match to TRBD1. Looked up from germline, CDR1 is MDHEN and CDR2 is SYDVKM. This CDR3 has 19 residues. J was trimmed by 1 base and V by 4 bases; bases with no gene match: 15.

V is TRBV18 and J is TRBJ2-5; a possible D gene is TRBD1 (5 bases). The CDR3 runs to 15 residues. With 2 bases removed from V and 5 bases from J, the gap between germline ends came to 15 bases. Germline V gives CDR1 KGHSH, CDR2 LQKENI. This CDR3 is CASSPGAGFGETQYF. The CDR3 DNA is TGTGCCAGCTCACCAGGGGCCGGGTTCGGGGAGACCCAGTACTTC.

This sequence joins TRBV4-2 and TRBJ2-3; TRBD2 matches at 10 bases. V trimming: 4 bases; J trimming: 14 bases; junction bases outside the gene matches: 12. The CDR3 has 14 amino acids. The V gene's germline CDR1 is LGHNA and CDR2 YNFKEQ. CDR3: CASSPRTSGNLLYF. The CDR3 nucleotides are TGTGCCAGCAGCCCCAGGACTAGCGGAAACCTTCTGTATTTT.

The CDR3 DNA reads TGTGCCAGCAGCCCCCCGGGGACAGGGGATTACGAGCAGTACTTC. It is translated as CASSPPGTGDYEQYF. V and J are TRBV13 and TRBJ2-7; 10 nucleotides match TRBD1. This CDR3 has 15 amino acids. The junction had 8 bases not matched to a gene; V was cut back by 5 bases and J by 4 bases. Germline V gives CDR1 PRHDT, CDR2 FYEKMQ (reference sequence).

Note on this clone: At one boundary the junction diverges from the germline segment, which might be a read error. The genes are TRBV19 and TRBJ2-1; tentative D call: TRBD1 (6 bases). The CDR3 extends over 13 amino acids. Germline V CDR1 and CDR2: LNHDA, SQIVND (reference sequence). In DNA form, the CDR3 reads TGTGCCAGTAGCATAGGTGGGGGCGATGAGCAGTTCTTC. It is translated as CASSIGGGDEQFF.

J is TRBJ2-5 and V is TRBV4-1, with TRBD2 matching over 14 bases. J gave up 1 base and V 3 bases, and 7 bases lay outside the gene matches. Germline assignment: CDR1 MGHRA and CDR2 YSYEKL. The CDR3 covers 18 residues. The DNA of the CDR3 is TGCGCCAGCAGCCACGGACTAGCGGGGGGCTCTCTCCAAGAGACCCAGTACTTC. Its translation: CASSHGLAGGSLQETQYF.

The chain couples TRBV5-8 to TRBJ1-2; D uncertain. Trimming took 0 bases from V and 4 from J, leaving 16 bases between them. CDR3 length: 16 residues. The V gene's germline CDR1 is SGHTS and CDR2 YDEGEE. In DNA form, the CDR3 reads TGTGCCAGCAGCTTGGCTTCGGCAGGCTCCTTCTATGGCTACACCTTC. Its translation is CASSLASAGSFYGYTF.